This section outlines one T cell receptor beta chain sequence together with its context. Its antigen is undetermined. This CDR3 is built from 16 residues. Trimming left V 4 bases short and J 5 bases short, with 20 bases between. The data derive from a study of neurological immune-mediated disorders. Overall study results and limits: As far as clinical or MRI features were concerned, none was associated with the multiple sclerosis repertoire cluster. In HTLV-1-associated myelopathy, TCR clonal expansion was greatest, whereas multiple sclerosis had the least, falling below healthy controls.

By 5'RACE with 10-nucleotide random UMIs, the cDNA was made. TCRdb re-analysed the 5' RACE reads in MiXCR, keeping a single row per CDR3 protein. Here the sample spans over 45,000 distinct CDR3 sequences, roughly 3% being singletons. V usage is TRBV12-3 or TRBV12-4 and J usage is TRBJ2-5; tentatively, D is TRBD1 (6 bases). This sequence originates from a woman between 45 and 65 years old with multiple sclerosis. The specimen was PBMCs. The CDR3 nucleotides read TGTGCCAGCAGTTATAAGACAGGTGGGGGAGAGGAGACCCAGTACTTC. Its protein product is CASSYKTGGGEETQYF.